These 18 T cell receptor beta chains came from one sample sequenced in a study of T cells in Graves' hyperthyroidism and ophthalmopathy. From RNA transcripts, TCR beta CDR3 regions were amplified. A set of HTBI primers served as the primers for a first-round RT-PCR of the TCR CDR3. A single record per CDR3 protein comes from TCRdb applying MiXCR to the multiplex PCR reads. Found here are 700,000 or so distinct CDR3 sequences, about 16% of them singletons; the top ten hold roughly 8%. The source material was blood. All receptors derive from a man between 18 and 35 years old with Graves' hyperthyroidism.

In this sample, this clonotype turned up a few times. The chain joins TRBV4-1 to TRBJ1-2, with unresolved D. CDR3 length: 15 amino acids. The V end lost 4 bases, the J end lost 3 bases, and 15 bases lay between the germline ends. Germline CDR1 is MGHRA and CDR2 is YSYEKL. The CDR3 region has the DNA TGCGCCAGCAGCCCAGGTGAGGGCTCTGACTATGGCTACACCTTC. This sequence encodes CASSPGEGSDYGYTF.

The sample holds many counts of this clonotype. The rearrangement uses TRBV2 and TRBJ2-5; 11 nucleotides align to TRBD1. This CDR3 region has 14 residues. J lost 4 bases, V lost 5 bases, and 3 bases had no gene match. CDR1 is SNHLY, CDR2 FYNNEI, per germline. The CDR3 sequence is CASSRDRGIETQYF. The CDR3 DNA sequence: TGTGCCAGCAGTAGGGACAGGGGGATAGAGACCCAGTACTTC. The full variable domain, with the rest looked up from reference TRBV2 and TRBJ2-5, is EPEVTQTPSHQVTQMGQEVILRCVPISNHLYFYWYRQILGQKVEFLVSFYNNEISEKSEIFDDQFSVERPDGSNFTLKIRSTKLEDSAMYFCASSRDRGIETQYFGPGTRLLVL.

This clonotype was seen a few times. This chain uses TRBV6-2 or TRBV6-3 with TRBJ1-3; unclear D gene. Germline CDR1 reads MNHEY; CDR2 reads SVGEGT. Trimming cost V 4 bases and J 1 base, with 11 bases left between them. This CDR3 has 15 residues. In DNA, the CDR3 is TGTGCCAGCAGTTTGCTCCGATTTTCTGGAAACACCATATATTTT. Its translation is CASSLLRFSGNTIYF.

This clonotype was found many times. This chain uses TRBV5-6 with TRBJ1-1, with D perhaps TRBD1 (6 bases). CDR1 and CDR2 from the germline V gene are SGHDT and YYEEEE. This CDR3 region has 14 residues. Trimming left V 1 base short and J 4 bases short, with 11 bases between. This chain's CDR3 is CASSLTGSSTEAFF. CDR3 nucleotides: TGTGCCAGCAGCTTGACAGGGTCAAGCACTGAAGCTTTCTTT.

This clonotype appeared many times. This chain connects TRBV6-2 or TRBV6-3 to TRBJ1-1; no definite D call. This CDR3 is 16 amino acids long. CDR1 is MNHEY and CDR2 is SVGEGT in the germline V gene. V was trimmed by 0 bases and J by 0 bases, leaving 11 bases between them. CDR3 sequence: CASSYSSPRMNTEAFF. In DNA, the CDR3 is TGTGCCAGCAGTTACTCAAGTCCGAGGATGAACACTGAAGCTTTCTTT.

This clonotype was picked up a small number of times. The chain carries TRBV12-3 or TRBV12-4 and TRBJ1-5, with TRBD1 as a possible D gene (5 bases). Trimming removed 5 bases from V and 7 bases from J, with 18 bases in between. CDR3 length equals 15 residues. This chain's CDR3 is CASSNWDPPTQPQHF. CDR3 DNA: TGTGCCAGCAGTAACTGGGACCCCCCCACCCAGCCCCAGCATTTT.

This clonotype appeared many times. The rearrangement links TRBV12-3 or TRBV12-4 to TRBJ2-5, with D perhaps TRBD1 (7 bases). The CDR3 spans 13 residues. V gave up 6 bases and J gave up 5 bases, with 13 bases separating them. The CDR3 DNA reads TGTGCCAGCAGAGCAGGGGGGAGGGAGACCCAGTACTTC. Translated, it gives CASRAGGRETQYF.

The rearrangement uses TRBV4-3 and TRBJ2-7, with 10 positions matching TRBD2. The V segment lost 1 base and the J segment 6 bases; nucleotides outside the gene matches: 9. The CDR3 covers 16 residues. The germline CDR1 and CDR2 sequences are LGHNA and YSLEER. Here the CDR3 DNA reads TGCGCCAGCAGCCAAGTGAGTCCTAGCGGGAGTGGCGAGCAGTACTTC. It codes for CASSQVSPSGSGEQYF.

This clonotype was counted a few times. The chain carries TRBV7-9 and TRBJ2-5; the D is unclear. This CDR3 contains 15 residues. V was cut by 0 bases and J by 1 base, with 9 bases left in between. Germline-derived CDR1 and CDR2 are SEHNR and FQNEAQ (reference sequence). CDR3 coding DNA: TGTGCCAGCAGCTTAGCAGCCCACACCCAAGAGACCCAGTACTTC. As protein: CASSLAAHTQETQYF.

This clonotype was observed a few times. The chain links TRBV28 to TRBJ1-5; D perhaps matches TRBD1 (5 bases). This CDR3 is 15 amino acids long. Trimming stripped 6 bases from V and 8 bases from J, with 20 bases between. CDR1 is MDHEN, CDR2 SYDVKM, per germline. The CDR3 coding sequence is TGTGCCAGCAGCGCCGCGGGGGGGATAGTAGAGCCCCAGCATTTT. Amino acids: CASSAAGGIVEPQHF. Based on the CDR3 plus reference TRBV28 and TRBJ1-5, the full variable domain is DVKVTQSSRYLVKRTGEKVFLECVQDMDHENMFWYRQDPGLGLRLIYFSYDVKMKEKGDIPEGYSVSREKKERFSLILESASTNQTSMYLCASSAAGGIVEPQHFGDGTRLSIL.

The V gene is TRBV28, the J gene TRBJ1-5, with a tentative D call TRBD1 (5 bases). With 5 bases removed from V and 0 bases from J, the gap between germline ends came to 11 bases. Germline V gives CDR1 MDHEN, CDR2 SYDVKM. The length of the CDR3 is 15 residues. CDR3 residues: CASSPSGLSNQPQHF. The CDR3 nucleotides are TGTGCCAGCAGTCCCTCGGGACTTAGCAATCAGCCCCAGCATTTT. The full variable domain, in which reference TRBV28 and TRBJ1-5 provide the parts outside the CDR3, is DVKVTQSSRYLVKRTGEKVFLECVQDMDHENMFWYRQDPGLGLRLIYFSYDVKMKEKGDIPEGYSVSREKKERFSLILESASTNQTSMYLCASSPSGLSNQPQHFGDGTRLSIL.

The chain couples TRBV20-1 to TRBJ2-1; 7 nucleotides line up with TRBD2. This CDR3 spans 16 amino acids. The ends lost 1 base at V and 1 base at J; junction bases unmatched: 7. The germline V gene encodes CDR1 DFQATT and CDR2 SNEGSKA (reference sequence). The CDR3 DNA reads TGCAGTGCTAGAGTACCACTAGCGTCTTCCTACAATGAGCAGTTCTTC. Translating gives CSARVPLASSYNEQFF.

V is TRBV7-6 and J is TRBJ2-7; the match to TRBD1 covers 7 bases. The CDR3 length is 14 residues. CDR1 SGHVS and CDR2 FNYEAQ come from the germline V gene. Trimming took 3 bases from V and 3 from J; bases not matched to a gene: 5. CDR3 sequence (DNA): TGTGCCAGCAGCTTTGGGGACAGCTACTACGAGCAGTACTTC. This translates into CASSFGDSYYEQYF.

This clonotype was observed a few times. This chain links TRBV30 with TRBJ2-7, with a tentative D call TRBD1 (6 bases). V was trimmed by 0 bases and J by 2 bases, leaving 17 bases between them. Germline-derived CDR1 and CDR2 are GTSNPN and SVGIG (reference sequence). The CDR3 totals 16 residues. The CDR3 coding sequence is TGTGCCTGGAGTGTAAGGACAGCCCTGAGTCCCTACGAGCAGTACTTC. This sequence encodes CAWSVRTALSPYEQYF.

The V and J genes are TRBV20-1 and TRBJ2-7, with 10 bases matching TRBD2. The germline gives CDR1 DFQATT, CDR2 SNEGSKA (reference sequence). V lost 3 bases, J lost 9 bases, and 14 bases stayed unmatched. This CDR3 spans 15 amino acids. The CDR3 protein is CSASSLVGLARWQYF. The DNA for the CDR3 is TGCAGTGCTAGTAGCCTTGTGGGACTAGCGAGATGGCAGTACTTC.

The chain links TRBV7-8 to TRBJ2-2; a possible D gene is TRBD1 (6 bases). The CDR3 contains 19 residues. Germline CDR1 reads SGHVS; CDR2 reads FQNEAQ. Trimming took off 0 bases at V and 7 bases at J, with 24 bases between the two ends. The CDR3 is CASSLAEIRNQGLGGELFF. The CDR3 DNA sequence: TGTGCCAGCAGCTTAGCAGAGATCCGGAATCAGGGGCTCGGCGGGGAGCTGTTTTTT. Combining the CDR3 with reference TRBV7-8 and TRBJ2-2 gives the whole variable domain GAGVSQSPRYKVAKRGQDVALRCDPISGHVSLFWYQQALGQGPEFLTYFQNEAQLDKSGLPSDRFFAERPEGSVSTLKIQRTQQEDSAVYLCASSLAEIRNQGLGGELFFGEGSRLTVL.

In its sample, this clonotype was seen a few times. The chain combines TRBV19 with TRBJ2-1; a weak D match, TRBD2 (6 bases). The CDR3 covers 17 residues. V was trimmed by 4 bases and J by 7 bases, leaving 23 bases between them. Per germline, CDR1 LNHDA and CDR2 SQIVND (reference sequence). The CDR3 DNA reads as TGTGCCAGTAGTACCATAGAGGGGAAACTAGCCTGGAATGAGCAGTTCTTC. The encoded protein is CASSTIEGKLAWNEQFF.

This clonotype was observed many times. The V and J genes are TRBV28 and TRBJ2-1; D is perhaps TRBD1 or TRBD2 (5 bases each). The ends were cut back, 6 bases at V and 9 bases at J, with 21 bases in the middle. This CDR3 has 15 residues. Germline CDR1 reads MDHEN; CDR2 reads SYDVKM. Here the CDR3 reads CASSSLRGGIGEQFF. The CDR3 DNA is TGTGCCAGCAGCTCCCTGAGGGGTGGGATAGGTGAGCAGTTCTTC.